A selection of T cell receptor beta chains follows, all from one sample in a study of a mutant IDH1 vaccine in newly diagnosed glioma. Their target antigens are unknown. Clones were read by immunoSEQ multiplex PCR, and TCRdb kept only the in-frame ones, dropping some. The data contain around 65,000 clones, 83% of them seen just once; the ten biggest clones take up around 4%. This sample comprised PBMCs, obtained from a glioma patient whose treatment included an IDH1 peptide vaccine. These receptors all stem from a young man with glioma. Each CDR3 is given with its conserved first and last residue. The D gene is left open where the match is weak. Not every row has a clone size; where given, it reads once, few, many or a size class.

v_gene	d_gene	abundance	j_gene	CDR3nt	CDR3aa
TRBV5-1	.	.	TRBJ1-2	TGCGCCAGCAGCTTGCCAGGCCCAGCTAACTATGGCTACACCTTC	CASSLPGPANYGYTF
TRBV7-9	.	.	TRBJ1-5	TGTGCCAGCAGCTTAGGTGCCGGATATAGCAATCAGCCCCAGCATTTT	CASSLGAGYSNQPQHF
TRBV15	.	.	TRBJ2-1	TGTGCCACCAGCCCGTCCCCTGCCGGGACCCTCTACAATGAGCAGTTCTTC	CATSPSPAGTLYNEQFF
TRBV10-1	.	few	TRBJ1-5	TGCGCCAGAGACGTCCCCTATCGTGGCAATCAGCCCCAGCATTTT	CARDVPYRGNQPQHF
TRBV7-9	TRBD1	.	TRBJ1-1	TGTGCCAGCAGTTACGGACAGGGACTAGATGAAGCTTTCTTT	CASSYGQGLDEAFF
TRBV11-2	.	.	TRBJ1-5	TGTGCCAGCAGCGGGGGGTTGGATCAGCCCCAGCATTTT	CASSGGLDQPQHF
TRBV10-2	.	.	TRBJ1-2	TGCGCCAGTACGACAGAGACTAACTATGGCTACACCTTC	CASTTETNYGYTF
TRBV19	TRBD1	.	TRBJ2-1	TGTGCCAGTAGTAGGACAGGGGGCTACAATGAGCAGTTCTTC	CASSRTGGYNEQFF
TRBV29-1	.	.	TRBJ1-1	TGCAGCGTTGAAGATCAAGGGGTGGTTGCTTTCTTT	CSVEDQGVVAFF
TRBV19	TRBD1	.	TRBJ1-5	TGTGCCAGTAGTCGGAAACAGGGGGCAAGGGGTCAGCCCCAGCATTTT	CASSRKQGARGQPQHF
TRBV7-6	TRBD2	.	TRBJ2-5	TGTGCCAGCAGCTTAGGCGGGGGAACAGGTCCCAAAGAGACCCAGTACTTC	CASSLGGGTGPKETQYF
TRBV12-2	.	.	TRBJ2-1	TGTGCAAGTCGCTTCCCCGGGACTAGCGGTTCCAACCACAATGAGCAGTTCTTC	CASRFPGTSGSNHNEQFF
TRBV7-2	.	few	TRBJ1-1	TGTGCCAGCAGATCTAGGGGGACAAGAGAAGCTTTCTTT	CASRSRGTREAFF
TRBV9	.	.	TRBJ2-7	TGTGCCAGCAGCGCATCCGGGACGGGACACTACGAGCAGTACTTC	CASSASGTGHYEQYF
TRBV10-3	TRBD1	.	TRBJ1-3	TGTGCCATCAGTGACCCCGGACAGGGTTACTCTGGAAACACCATATATTTT	CAISDPGQGYSGNTIYF
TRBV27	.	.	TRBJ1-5	TGTGCCAGCAGTTCACTAAATCAGCCCCAGCATTTT	CASSSLNQPQHF
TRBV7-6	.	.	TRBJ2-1	TGTGCCAGCAGTTTAGGGACGGAGTCCTACAATGAGCAGTTCTTC	CASSLGTESYNEQFF
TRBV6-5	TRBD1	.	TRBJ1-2	TGTGCCAGCAGTACCTTGGGACAGGGGCATGGCTACACCTTC	CASSTLGQGHGYTF
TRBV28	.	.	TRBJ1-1	TGTGCCAGCAAGTCCGGGTCGGGGGGCACTGAAGCTTTCTTT	CASKSGSGGTEAFF
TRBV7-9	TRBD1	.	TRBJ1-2	TGTGCCAGCAGCTTAGGGTTTGGACAGGGGATCTATGGCTACACCTTC	CASSLGFGQGIYGYTF
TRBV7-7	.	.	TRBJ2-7	TGTGCCAGCAGCTTAGCCCAGGGTTACGAGCAGTACTTC	CASSLAQGYEQYF
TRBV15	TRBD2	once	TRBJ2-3	TGTGCCACCAGCAGGGCTACCACTAGCGGGGGTGGAAATACGCAGTATTTT	CATSRATTSGGGNTQYF
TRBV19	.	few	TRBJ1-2	TGTGCCAGTAGTAGGAATAACTATGGCTACACCTTC	CASSRNNYGYTF
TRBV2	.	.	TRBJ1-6	TGTGCCAGCACATCGGAATCACCCCTCCACTTT	CASTSESPLHF
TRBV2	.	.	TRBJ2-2	TGTGCCAGCAGTGCCAATCCGGGCTTCGGGGAGCTGTTTTTT	CASSANPGFGELFF
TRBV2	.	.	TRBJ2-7	TGTGCCAGCAGTGTTAACTGGAGCTCCTACGAGCAGTACTTC	CASSVNWSSYEQYF
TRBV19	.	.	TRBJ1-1	TGTGCCAGTAGTTCAACCGGGACGGTGAACACTGAAGCTTTCTTT	CASSSTGTVNTEAFF
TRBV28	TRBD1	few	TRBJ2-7	TGTGCCAGCAGTTCGACCGGGACAGGGCGGAGCGAGCAGTACTTC	CASSSTGTGRSEQYF
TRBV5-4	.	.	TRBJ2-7	TGTGCCAGCAGCTTTTCCCGATCCTACGAGCAGTACTTC	CASSFSRSYEQYF
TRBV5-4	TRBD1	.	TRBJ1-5	TGTGCCAGCTCCCAGGGGGTCAATCAGCCCCAGCATTTT	CASSQGVNQPQHF
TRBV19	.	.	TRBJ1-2	TGTGCCAGTAGTATAACCGGGACAACCCTCTATGGCTACACCTTC	CASSITGTTLYGYTF
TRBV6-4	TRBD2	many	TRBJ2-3	TGTGCCAGCAAGGCTAGCGGGGGGGAAGATACGCAGTATTTT	CASKASGGEDTQYF
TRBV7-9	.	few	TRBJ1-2	TGTGCCAGCAGCTTATTGGGGGCATTGGATGGCTACACCTTC	CASSLLGALDGYTF
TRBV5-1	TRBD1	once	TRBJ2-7	TGCGCCGGCAGCTTGGTCCAGGGGGCATCCTACGAGCAGTACTTC	CAGSLVQGASYEQYF
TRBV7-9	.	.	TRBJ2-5	TGTGCCAGCTCGCAATTGCCTGGCCAAGAGACCCAGTACTTC	CASSQLPGQETQYF
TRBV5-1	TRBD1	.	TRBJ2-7	TGCGCCAGCAGCTTGGCCATGACAGGGTCTGTCTACGAGCAGTACTTC	CASSLAMTGSVYEQYF
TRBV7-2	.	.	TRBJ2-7	TGTGCCAGCAGCTTAGTGCAGGGCGGCGAGCAGTACTTC	CASSLVQGGEQYF
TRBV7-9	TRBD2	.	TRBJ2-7	TGTGCCAGCAGTCATGGGGCTAGCGGGGCGTCGGTGCAGTACTTC	CASSHGASGASVQYF
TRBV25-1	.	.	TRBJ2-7	TGTGCCAGCAGTGATAAGGCAGGCCTCTACGAGCAGTACTTC	CASSDKAGLYEQYF
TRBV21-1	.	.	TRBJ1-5	TGTGCCAGCAGCAAGACGACCGGGACTTTGGATCAGCCCCAGCATTTT	CASSKTTGTLDQPQHF
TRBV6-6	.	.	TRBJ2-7	TGTGCCAGCAGTTACGGAGGCAACGAGCAGTACTTC	CASSYGGNEQYF